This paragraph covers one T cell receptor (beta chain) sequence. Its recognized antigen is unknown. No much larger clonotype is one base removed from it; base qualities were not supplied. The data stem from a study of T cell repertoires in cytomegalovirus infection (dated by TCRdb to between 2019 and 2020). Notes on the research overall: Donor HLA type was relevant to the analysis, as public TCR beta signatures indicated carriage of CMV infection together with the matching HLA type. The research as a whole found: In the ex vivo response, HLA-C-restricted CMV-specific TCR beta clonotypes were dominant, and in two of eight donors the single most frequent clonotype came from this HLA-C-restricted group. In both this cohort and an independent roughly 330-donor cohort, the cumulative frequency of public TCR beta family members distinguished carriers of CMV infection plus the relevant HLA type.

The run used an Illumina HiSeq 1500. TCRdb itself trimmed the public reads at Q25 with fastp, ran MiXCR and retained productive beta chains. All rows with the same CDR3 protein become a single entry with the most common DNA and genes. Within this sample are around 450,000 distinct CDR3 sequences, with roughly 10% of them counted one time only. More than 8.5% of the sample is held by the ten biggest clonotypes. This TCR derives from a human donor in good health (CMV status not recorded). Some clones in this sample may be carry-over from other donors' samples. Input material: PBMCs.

The base sequence is TGCAGCGTTTTACAGGGTACGGAGACCCAGTACTTC. It translates to CSVLQGTETQYF. This chain is built from TRBV29-1 and TRBJ2-5, and possibly TRBD1, on 6 matching bases. CDR1 is given as SQVTM and CDR2 as ANQGSEA, both from the germline V gene. From the cysteine up to the phenylalanine, the CDR3 has a length of 12 residues. Only the CDR3 portion is preserved as DNA: 36 bases, with reading frame beginning at the first base. V is pared back by 5 bases and J by 5 bases, with 12 bases lying between the germline termini. Extended through the reference TRBV29-1 and TRBJ2-5 proteins, this CDR3 yields the full variable domain: SAVISQKPSRDICQRGTSLTIQCQVDSQVTMMFWYRQQPGQSLTLIATANQGSEATYESGFVIDKFPISRPNLTFSTLTVSNMSPEDSSIYLCSVLQGTETQYFGPGTRLLVL.